Below, one T cell receptor (beta chain) is given with its context. This clone occurred once. Its antigen is not yet known. Per-nucleotide qualities are absent, and no much larger clonotype sits a single base away. This record belongs to a study of blood T cell repertoires in COVID-19 (TCRdb year 2020). For the wider study: Collaborator samples came from the United States, Italy and Spain and covered acute and convalescent phases of COVID-19. The prospective study material was composed of cDNA or gDNA derived from T cells, B-cell-depleted T cells, or PBMCs. The dataset comprised deeply sampled blood TCRbeta repertoires from subjects exposed to, actively infected with, or recovered from COVID-19. A freely available public database, intended as a resource for researchers studying the immune response to SARS-CoV-2, is where the repertoires were released. The samples were drawn from two sources: the first 160 participants of the ongoing ImmuneRACE study, and 1,000 to 1,500 subjects contributed by 6 global collaborators. A de-identified subject ID, COVID-19 status, age in years and sex were almost always included in the sample metadata. HLA class I and class II types, where available, came from metadata supplied by the sample provider rather than from assay-based typing. Overall results and qualifications from the work: The amount of clinical and demographic metadata varied by source and participant and was provided uncurated.

Each collaborating institution followed its own protocols to collect whole blood in K2EDTA tubes. For TCRbeta analysis, collaborators shipped samples in one of three forms: frozen whole blood, isolated PBMCs, or DNA extracted from either of those sample types. TCRbeta CDR3 regions were amplified from genomic DNA by means of the immunoSEQ Assay, a bias-controlled multiplex PCR. Processing in the source paper ran as follows. The number of nucleated cells in each sample was estimated from the amplification of reference gene primers within the assay. Sequence reads were collapsed and filtered to measure the absolute abundance of every unique TCRbeta CDR3 rearrangement. For each sample, productive Simpson clonality was calculated by taking the square root of Simpson's diversity index across productive rearrangements. TCRdb stores this immuneACCESS table with in-frame sequences only. Part of the clones is absent; in the studies checked, under half of the shortfall reflects unresolved V genes, and no reason is known for the rest. V, J and clone size derive from that table, while D and trimming were established from the DNA sequence. The sample table records about 220,000 clones; roughly 84% of these occur just once. The ten largest clones add up to approximately 10% of the sample.

The junction shows trimming of 3 bases on V and 2 bases on J, plus 12 bases between the germline ends. The CDR3, cysteine through phenylalanine, is 15 amino acids long. Only the CDR3 region is kept as DNA, spanning 45 bases read in frame from base 1. CDR1 is given as SEHNR and CDR2 as FQNEAQ, both from the germline V gene (reference sequence). The receptor chain draws on TRBV7-9 and TRBJ2-3; possibly the D gene is TRBD1, per 6 matching bases. This clonotype was obtained from a man over 45 with active or convalescent COVID-19. Sample: peripheral blood. The CDR3 has the sequence CASSLGDTVTDTQYF. Here is the DNA: TGTGCCAGCAGCTTGGGGGACACCGTCACAGATACGCAGTATTTT.